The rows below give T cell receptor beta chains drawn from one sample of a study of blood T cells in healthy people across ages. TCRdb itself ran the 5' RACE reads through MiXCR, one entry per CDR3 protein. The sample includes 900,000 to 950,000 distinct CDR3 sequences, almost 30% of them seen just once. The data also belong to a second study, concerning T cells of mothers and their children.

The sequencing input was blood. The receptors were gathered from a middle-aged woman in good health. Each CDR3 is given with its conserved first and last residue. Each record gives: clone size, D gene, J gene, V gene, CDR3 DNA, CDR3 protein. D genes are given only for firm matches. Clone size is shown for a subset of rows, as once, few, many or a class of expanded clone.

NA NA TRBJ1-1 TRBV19 TGTGCCAGTAGTCCAGCAATAAACACTGAAGCTTTCTTT CASSPAINTEAFF
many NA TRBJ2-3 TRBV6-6 TGTGCCAGCAGTTTCGACGGTTATAGCACAGATACGCAGTATTTT CASSFDGYSTDTQYF
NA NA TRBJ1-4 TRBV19 TGTGCCAGTAGTAATTCCGGACGGACTAATGAAAAACTGTTTTTT CASSNSGRTNEKLFF
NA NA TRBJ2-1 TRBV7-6 TGTGCCAGCAGCTCACCGACAAGGAGCCACGGGGAGCAGTTCTTC CASSSPTRSHGEQFF
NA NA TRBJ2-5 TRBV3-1 TGTGCCAGCAGCCAAAAGGGGCGCTTCCCCGGGGAGACCCAGTACTTC CASSQKGRFPGETQYF
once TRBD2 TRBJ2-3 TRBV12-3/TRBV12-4 TGTGCCAGCTCTAGCGGGGCCCCAGATACGCAGTATTTT CASSSGAPDTQYF
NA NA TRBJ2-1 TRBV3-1 TGTGCCAGCAGCCAAGCCGGGGGGCCGACCTATGAGCAGTTCTTC CASSQAGGPTYEQFF
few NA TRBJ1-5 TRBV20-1 TGCAGTGCTAGAAGTGGACGGCTGTCAGATAGCAATCAGCCCCAGCATTTT CSARSGRLSDSNQPQHF
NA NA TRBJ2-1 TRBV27 TGCGCCATCAGCTCCTACAATGAGCAGTTCTTC CAISSYNEQFF
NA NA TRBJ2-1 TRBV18 TGTGCCAGCTCACCGGGGGCAGTTAACAATGAGCAGTTCTTC CASSPGAVNNEQFF
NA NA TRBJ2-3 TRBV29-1 TGCAGCGTTATACTCCGGGACATCGAGACAGATACGCAGTATTTT CSVILRDIETDTQYF
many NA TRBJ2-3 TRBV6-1 TGTGCCAGCAGGAGATCCCCGACGGCAGGATTCACAGATACGCAGTATTTT CASRRSPTAGFTDTQYF
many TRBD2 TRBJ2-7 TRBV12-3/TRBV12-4 TGTGCCAGCAGGGGAGGGATCTACGAGCAGTACTTC CASRGGIYEQYF
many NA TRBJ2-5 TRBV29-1 TGCAGCGTTGAAGATGGTGGTTTCGAGACCCAGTACTTC CSVEDGGFETQYF
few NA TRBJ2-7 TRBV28 TGTGCCAGCAGTTTAAGTTTAAAGGGGGTAAGCTCCTACGAGCAGTACTTC CASSLSLKGVSSYEQYF
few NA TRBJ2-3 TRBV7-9 TGTGCCAGCAGCTTAGGGACAGTTCAGTCCTTCACAGATACGCAGTATTTT CASSLGTVQSFTDTQYF
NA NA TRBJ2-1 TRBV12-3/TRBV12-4 TGTGCCAGCAGCTCGGGACATTTGGCTAGCAATGAGCAGTTCTTC CASSSGHLASNEQFF
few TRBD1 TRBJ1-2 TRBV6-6 TGTGCCAGCAAGGGGCAGGGGGCGCAGGGCTACACCTTC CASKGQGAQGYTF
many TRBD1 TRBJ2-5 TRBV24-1 TGTGCCACCAGTGCCGCCGGACAGGGGCAAGAGACCCAGTACTTC CATSAAGQGQETQYF
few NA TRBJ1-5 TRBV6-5 TGTGCCAGCAGTAGCGCCGGATCTAGGCAGCCCCAGCATTTT CASSSAGSRQPQHF
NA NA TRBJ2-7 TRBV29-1 TGCAGCGTAAGATTTTCGGGGACCTACGAGCGGTACTTC CSVRFSGTYERYF
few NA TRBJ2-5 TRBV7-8 TGTGCCAGCAGCTCCCCACCTTGGGGTCGGGAGACCCAGTACTTC CASSSPPWGRETQYF
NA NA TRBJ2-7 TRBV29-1 TGCAGCGTTGGAGCGAGAGCGGGCTCCTACGAGCAGTACTTC CSVGARAGSYEQYF
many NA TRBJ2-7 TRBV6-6 TGTGCCAGCTGGGGGCGAACCTACGAGCAGTACTTC CASWGRTYEQYF
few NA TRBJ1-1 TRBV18 TGTGCCAGCTCACCATCCGAGTGGAGGGGACTGAACACTGAAGCTTTCTTT CASSPSEWRGLNTEAFF
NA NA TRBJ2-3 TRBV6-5 TGTGCCAGTCGAAGCCAGGGCAGCACAGATACGCAGTATTTT CASRSQGSTDTQYF
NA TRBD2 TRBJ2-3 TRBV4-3 TGCGCCAGCAGCCTGATAGCGGGGGGGGTCACAGATACGCAGTATTTT CASSLIAGGVTDTQYF
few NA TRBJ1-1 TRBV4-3 TGCGCCAGCATGCTGAGGGGCACTGAAGCTTTCTTT CASMLRGTEAFF
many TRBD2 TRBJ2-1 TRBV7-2 TGTGCCAGCAGCCTGGGGACTAGCGGGGCGAATGAGCAGTTCTTC CASSLGTSGANEQFF
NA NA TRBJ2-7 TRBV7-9 TGTGCCAGCAGCTCCCGAGCTACAACGGGGACCTACGAGCAGTACTTC CASSSRATTGTYEQYF
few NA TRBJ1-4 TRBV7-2 TGTGCCAGCAGCTTTTCAGGGCTCATAAATGAAAAACTGTTTTTT CASSFSGLINEKLFF
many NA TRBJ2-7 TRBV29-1 TGCAGCGTTGAAGATCTGGGAACCTACGAGCAGTACTTC CSVEDLGTYEQYF
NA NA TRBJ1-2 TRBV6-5 TGTGCCAGCAGCGCCGACCTCTATGGCTACACCTTC CASSADLYGYTF
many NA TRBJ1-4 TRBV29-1 TGCAGCGTCTGGCAGGGGAACGAAAAACTGTTTTTT CSVWQGNEKLFF
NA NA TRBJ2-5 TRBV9 TGTGCCGGCAGCGTAGCAGGGGTCCAAGAGACCCAGTACTTC CAGSVAGVQETQYF
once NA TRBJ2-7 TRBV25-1 TGTGCCAGCAGTATGGGGCCCTACGAGCAGTACTTC CASSMGPYEQYF
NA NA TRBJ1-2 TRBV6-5 TGTGCCAGCAGTTACTCGGAGACCTATGGCTACACCTTC CASSYSETYGYTF
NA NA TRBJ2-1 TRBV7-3 TGTGCCAGCAGGTCCGGGACTGGGGACAATGAGCAGTTCTTC CASRSGTGDNEQFF
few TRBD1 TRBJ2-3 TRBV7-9 TGTGCCAGCAGCTTCTCCGGGACAGGCCCAGATACGCAGTATTTT CASSFSGTGPDTQYF
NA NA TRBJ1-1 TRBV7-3 TGTGCCAGTAGATGGCAGGGCGCAACTGAAGCTTTCTTT CASRWQGATEAFF
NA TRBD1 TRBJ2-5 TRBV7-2 TGTGCCAGCAGCGTTACCGGGACAGGGGGTCAAGAGACCCAGTACTTC CASSVTGTGGQETQYF
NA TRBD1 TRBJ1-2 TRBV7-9 TGTGCCAGCAGCGTCCTAACAGGGGCCCATGGCTACACCTTC CASSVLTGAHGYTF
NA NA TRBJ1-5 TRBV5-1 TGCGCCAGCAGCTTGGTCCCCGGAAATCAGCCCCAGCATTTT CASSLVPGNQPQHF
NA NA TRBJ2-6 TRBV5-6 TGTGCCAGCAGCCTTCCGGGACGCCAATCTGGGGCCAACGTCCTGACTTTC CASSLPGRQSGANVLTF
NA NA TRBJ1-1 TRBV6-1 TGTGCCAGCACGGGGGGGAACACTGAAGCTTTCTTT CASTGGNTEAFF